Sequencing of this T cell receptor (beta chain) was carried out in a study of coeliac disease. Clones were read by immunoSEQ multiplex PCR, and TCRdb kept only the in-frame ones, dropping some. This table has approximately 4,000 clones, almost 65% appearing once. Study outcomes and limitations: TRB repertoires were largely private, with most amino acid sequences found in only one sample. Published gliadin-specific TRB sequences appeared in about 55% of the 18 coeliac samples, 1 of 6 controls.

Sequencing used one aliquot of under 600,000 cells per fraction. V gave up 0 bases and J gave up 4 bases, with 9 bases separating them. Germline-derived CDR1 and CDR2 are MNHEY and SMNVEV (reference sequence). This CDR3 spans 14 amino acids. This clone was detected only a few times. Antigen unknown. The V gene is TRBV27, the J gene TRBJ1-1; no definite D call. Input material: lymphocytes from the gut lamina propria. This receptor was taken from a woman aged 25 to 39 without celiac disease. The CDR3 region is CASSLSLGSTEAFF. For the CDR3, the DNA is TGTGCCAGCAGTTTATCTCTGGGGAGCACTGAAGCTTTCTTT.